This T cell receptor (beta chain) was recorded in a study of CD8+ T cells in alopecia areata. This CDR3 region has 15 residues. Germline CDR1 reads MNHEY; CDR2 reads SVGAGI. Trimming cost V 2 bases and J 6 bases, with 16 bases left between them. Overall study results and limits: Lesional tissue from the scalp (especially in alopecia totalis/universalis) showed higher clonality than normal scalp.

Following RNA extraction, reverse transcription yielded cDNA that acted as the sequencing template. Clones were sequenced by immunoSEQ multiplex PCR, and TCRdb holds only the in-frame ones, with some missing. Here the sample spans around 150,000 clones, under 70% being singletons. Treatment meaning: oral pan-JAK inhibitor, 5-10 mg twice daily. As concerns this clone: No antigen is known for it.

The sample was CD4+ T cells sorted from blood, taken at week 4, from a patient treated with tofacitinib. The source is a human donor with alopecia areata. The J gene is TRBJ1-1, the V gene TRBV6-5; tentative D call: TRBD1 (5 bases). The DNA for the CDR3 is TGTGCCAGCAGTTACACCCCAGAGGGGAGGTCTGAAGCTTTCTTT. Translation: CASSYTPEGRSEAFF.